Each of the 14 T cell receptor beta chains below was sequenced from the same sample in a study of regulatory T cells in long-lasting Graves disease. Stated time point: persistent/refractory GD, antithyroid drugs over 5 years with positive TRAb. From PBMCs, RNA was extracted and then used to make the TCR library. iRepertoire HTBI primers and Arm-PCR of CDR3 regions built TCR beta libraries. In TCRdb, the multiplex PCR reads were re-called with MiXCR into one record per CDR3 protein. The sample holds about 430,000 distinct CDR3 sequences; about 21% are singletons and the top ten take roughly an eighth. Sequenced material: peripheral blood mononuclear cells (PBMCs), taken when the disease was refractory, from a patient treated with antithyroid drugs. The receptors were gathered from a female donor with Graves disease.

CDR3 loop: CSAPSAGGANPNTGELFF. CDR3 nucleotide sequence: TGCAGTGCTCCCAGTGCCGGGGGCGCAAACCCGAACACCGGGGAGCTGTTTTTT. The rearrangement links TRBV20-1 to TRBJ2-2; TRBD1 or TRBD2 may be the D gene (6 bases each). In germline, CDR1 is DFQATT, CDR2 SNEGSKA (reference sequence). The CDR3 totals 18 residues. With 5 bases removed from V and 0 bases from J, the gap between germline ends came to 22 bases.

This clonotype appeared many times. CDR3 nucleotides: TGCAGTGTCCATACAGGGGACGGGGCAGAGACCCAGTACTTC. Translating it yields CSVHTGDGAETQYF. The V gene is TRBV20-1, the J gene TRBJ2-5; 7 bases line up with TRBD1. Trimming removed 7 bases from V and 4 bases from J; junction bases left unmatched: 12. The CDR3 runs 14 residues. Germline V gene lookup returns CDR1 DFQATT and CDR2 SNEGSKA (reference sequence).

This clonotype appeared many times. The chain employs TRBV3-1 and TRBJ1-2, with D perhaps TRBD1 (6 bases). The germline V gene has CDR1 LGHDT and CDR2 YNNKEL (reference sequence). The CDR3 contains 13 residues. The germline V and J ends were trimmed by 6 bases and 6 bases, with 14 bases remaining between them. The CDR3 protein is CASRQGRLDGYTF. In nucleotides, the CDR3 is TGTGCCAGCAGACAGGGACGTCTCGATGGCTACACCTTC.

Note on this clonotype: A much larger clone lies one base from this, so it may be a read error. This rearrangement joins TRBV28 to TRBJ1-1, with D maybe TRBD1 (6 bases). Germline CDR1 and CDR2: MDHEN and SYDVKM. V was shortened by 5 bases and J by 7 bases, with 17 bases between the two germline ends. The CDR3 has 14 residues. CDR3 in amino acids: CASSRGGLVIEAFF. DNA for the CDR3: TGTGCCAGCAGTCGGGGGGGGCTCGTCATTGAAGCTTTCTTT.

This clonotype was seen repeatedly, ten times or more. The chain's CDR3 is CASSTTGNNQPQHF. The CDR3 region has the DNA TGTGCCAGCAGCACGACAGGGAACAATCAGCCCCAGCATTTT. The J gene is TRBJ1-5, the V gene TRBV2; the match to TRBD1 covers 7 bases. This CDR3 comprises 14 residues. V gave up 6 bases and J gave up 3 bases; unmatched junction bases: 5. Germline V gene data show CDR1 as SNHLY and CDR2 as FYNNEI.

This clonotype appeared many times. The chain links TRBV6-2 or TRBV6-3 to TRBJ2-2; 12 nucleotides agree with TRBD2. Germline CDR1 MNHEY, CDR2 SVGEGT. J gave up 1 base and V 4 bases, and 10 bases lay outside the gene matches. The CDR3 runs to 19 residues. The CDR3 nucleotides are TGTGCCAGCAGTTGGGGGACTAGCGGGCCCCCATTGAACACCGGGGAGCTGTTTTTT. This encodes CASSWGTSGPPLNTGELFF.

This clonotype has ten or more counts. J is TRBJ1-2 and V is TRBV27; D gene unclear. CDR3 length equals 13 residues. The germline V and J ends were trimmed by 3 bases and 2 bases, with 7 bases remaining between them. Per the germline V gene, CDR1 is MNHEY and CDR2 is SMNVEV (reference sequence). Written as DNA, the CDR3 is TGTGCCAGCAGTTTCGGACCCAACTATGGCTACACCTTC. Protein sequence: CASSFGPNYGYTF.

The V gene is TRBV12-3 or TRBV12-4, the J gene TRBJ2-2; 7 bases align to TRBD1. V dropped 6 bases and J dropped 7; count of bases not matched to a gene: 8. This CDR3 comprises 14 residues. In nucleotides, the CDR3 is TGTGCCAGCAGACAAGGACAGGCGGGCGGGGAGCTGTTTTTT. The encoded protein is CASRQGQAGGELFF.

The chain links TRBV6-5 to TRBJ2-3, with D possibly matching TRBD1 (6 bases). This CDR3 has 16 residues. Trimming pared 4 bases from V and 2 bases from J, leaving 16 bases between. Germline assignment: CDR1 MNHEY and CDR2 SVGAGI. The CDR3 is CASSSGTPNSTDTQYF. The CDR3 nucleotides are TGTGCCAGCAGTTCTGGGACACCCAATTCCACAGATACGCAGTATTTT.

In this sample, this clonotype turned up many times. The rearrangement links TRBV2 to TRBJ2-4, with 8 bases identical to TRBD1. The germline gives CDR1 SNHLY, CDR2 FYNNEI. The CDR3 spans 14 residues. V lost 8 bases and J lost 1; bases outside the gene matches: 4. CDR3 sequence (DNA): TGTGCCAGCCGACGACAGGGGGCCAAAAACATTCAGTACTTC. Protein: CASRRQGAKNIQYF.

This chain joins TRBV5-1 and TRBJ2-7; D is unresolved. Germline CDR1 SGHRS, CDR2 YFSETQ. CDR3 length equals 12 residues. V was pared by 3 bases and J by 6 bases, with 10 bases between. CDR3 sequence: CASSSPGSEQYF. The CDR3 DNA reads as TGCGCCAGCAGCTCCCCAGGTTCCGAGCAGTACTTC.

Here the CDR3 reads CASIGGGPGAGELFF. CDR3 coding DNA: TGTGCCAGCATAGGGGGGGGACCTGGGGCCGGGGAGCTGTTTTTT. The chain couples TRBV6-1 to TRBJ2-2; D is perhaps TRBD2 (7 bases). CDR3 length equals 15 residues. V shed 7 bases and J shed 6 bases, with 18 bases lying between them. Germline CDR1 and CDR2: MNHNS and SASEGT.

This clonotype was recorded a few times. The chain is built from TRBV28 and TRBJ2-1, with D perhaps TRBD1 (6 bases). V gave up 1 base and J gave up 5 bases, with 12 bases separating them. The CDR3 consists of 15 residues. Germline V gives CDR1 MDHEN, CDR2 SYDVKM. CDR3 residues: CASSLYRESHNEQFF. CDR3 coding DNA: TGTGCCAGCAGTTTATACAGGGAGTCCCACAATGAGCAGTTCTTC.

As concerns this clonotype: With a far larger clone one base away, a read error is the likely cause. The chain carries TRBV11-1 and TRBJ2-2; D might be TRBD2 (5 bases). The germline CDR1 and CDR2 sequences are SGHAT and FQDESV (reference sequence). The CDR3 is made up of 13 amino acids. Here the CDR3 reads CASSLTRTGERFF. The CDR3 coding sequence is TGTGCCAGCAGCCTAACACGCACCGGGGAGCGGTTTTTT.